The T cell receptor beta chain described here comes from a study of blood T cell repertoires in COVID-19. In the original analysis: Nucleated cell number was recorded as an estimate derived from reference gene primer amplification. Assay: immunoSEQ multiplex PCR; the TCRdb copy retains only in-frame clones and omits some. D and trimming come from the DNA, and the V and J calls and clone size come from that table. The table has over 150,000 clones, about 87% seen once. Trimming stripped 2 bases from V and 4 bases from J, with 7 bases between. The CDR3 sequence is 13 residues long. The germline gives CDR1 SGDLS, CDR2 YYNGEE.

V and J are TRBV9 and TRBJ2-1; possibly TRBD2 for D (5 bases). The sequenced sample was peripheral blood. The sequence was obtained from an older woman with COVID-19, enrolled during active disease. The CDR3 reads CASSVGNYNEQFF. As DNA, the CDR3 is TGTGCCAGCAGCGTCGGGAATTACAATGAGCAGTTCTTC.